This T cell receptor (beta chain) was recovered during a study of blood T cells in healthy people across ages. The use of a sample-barcoded 5' primer and a J-beta primer mix characterized a second PCR of about 7 to 12 cycles. TCRdb used MiXCR to reprocess the 5' RACE reads, holding one entry per CDR3 protein. The table lists about 620,000 distinct CDR3 sequences, 40% to 65% of them singletons, with roughly 12% in the top ten. This CDR3 is 18 amino acids long. Trimming at V came to 4 bases and at J to 1 base, leaving 10 bases not matched to a gene. Germline loops: CDR1 MGHRA, CDR2 YSYEKL. This clonotype was seen many times.

The chain combines TRBV4-1 with TRBJ2-1, with TRBD2 identical over 10 bases. This clonotype originated in an elderly woman in good health. Sequencing input: blood. This chain's CDR3 is CASSPGASGGSSYNEQFF. The DNA for the CDR3 is TGCGCCAGCAGCCCGGGGGCTAGCGGGGGTTCATCCTACAATGAGCAGTTCTTC.